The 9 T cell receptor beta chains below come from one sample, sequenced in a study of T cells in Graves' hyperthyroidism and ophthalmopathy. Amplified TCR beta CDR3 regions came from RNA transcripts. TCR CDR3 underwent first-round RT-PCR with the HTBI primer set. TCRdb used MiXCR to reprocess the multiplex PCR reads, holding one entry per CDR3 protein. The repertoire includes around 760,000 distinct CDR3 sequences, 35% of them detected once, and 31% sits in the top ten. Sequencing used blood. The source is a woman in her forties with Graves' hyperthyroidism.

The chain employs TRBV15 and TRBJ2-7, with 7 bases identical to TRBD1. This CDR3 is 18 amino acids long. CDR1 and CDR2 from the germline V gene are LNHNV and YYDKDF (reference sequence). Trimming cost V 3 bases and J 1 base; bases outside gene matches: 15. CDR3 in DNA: TGTGCCACCAGCAGCTTACCCTGGGACAGTCTTTCTTCCTACGAGCAGTACTTC. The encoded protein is CATSSLPWDSLSSYEQYF.

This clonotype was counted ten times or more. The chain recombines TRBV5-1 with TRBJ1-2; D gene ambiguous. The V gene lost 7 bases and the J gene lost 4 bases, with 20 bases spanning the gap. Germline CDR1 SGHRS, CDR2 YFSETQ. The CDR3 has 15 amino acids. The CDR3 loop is CASGLHEPTLYGYTF. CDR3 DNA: TGCGCCAGCGGGCTACATGAGCCGACCCTCTATGGCTACACCTTC.

The CDR3 loop is CASSKRTGVLTEAFF. The CDR3 DNA sequence: TGTGCCAGCAGTAAAAGGACGGGTGTACTCACTGAAGCTTTCTTT. J is TRBJ1-1 and V is TRBV12-3 or TRBV12-4; D is unresolved. V was shortened by 5 bases and J by 4 bases, with 17 bases between the two germline ends. CDR3 length equals 15 residues.

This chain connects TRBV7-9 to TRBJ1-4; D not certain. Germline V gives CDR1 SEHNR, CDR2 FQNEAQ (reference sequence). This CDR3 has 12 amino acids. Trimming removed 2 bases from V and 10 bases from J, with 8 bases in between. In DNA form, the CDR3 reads TGTGCCAGCAGCTTAAATATTGGAAAACTGTTTTTT. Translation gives CASSLNIGKLFF.

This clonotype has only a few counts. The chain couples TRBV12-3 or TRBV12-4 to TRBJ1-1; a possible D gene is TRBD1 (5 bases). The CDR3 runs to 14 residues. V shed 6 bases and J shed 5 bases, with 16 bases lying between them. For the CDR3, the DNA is TGTGCCAGCAGCCCCGGCGGGGGTTGGACTGAAGCTTTCTTT. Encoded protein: CASSPGGGWTEAFF.

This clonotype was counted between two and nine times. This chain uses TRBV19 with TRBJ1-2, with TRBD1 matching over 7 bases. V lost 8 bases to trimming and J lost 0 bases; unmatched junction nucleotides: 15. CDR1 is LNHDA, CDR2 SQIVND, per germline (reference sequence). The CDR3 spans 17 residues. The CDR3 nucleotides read TGTGCCAGTCAGTTGGCCTGGACAGGCGACTCTAACTATGGCTACACCTTC. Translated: CASQLAWTGDSNYGYTF.

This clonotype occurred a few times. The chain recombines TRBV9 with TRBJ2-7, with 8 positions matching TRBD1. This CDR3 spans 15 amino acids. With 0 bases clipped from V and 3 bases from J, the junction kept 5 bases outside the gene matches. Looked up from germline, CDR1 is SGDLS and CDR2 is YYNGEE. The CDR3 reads CASSVGDRIYYEQYF. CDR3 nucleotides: TGTGCCAGCAGCGTAGGGGACAGGATTTACTACGAGCAGTACTTC.

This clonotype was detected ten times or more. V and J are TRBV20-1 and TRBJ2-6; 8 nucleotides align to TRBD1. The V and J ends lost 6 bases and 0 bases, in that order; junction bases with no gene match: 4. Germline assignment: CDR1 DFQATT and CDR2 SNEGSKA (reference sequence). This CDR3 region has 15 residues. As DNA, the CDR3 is TGCAGTGCAGGGACAGGTGCCTCTGGGGCCAACGTCCTGACTTTC. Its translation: CSAGTGASGANVLTF.

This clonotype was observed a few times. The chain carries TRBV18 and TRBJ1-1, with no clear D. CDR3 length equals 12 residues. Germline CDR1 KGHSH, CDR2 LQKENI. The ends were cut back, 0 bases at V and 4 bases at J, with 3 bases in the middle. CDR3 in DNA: TGTGCCAGCTCACCACCAAGCACTGAAGCTTTCTTT. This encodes CASSPPSTEAFF.